The source of this TCR beta chain is a study of beta chain features in type 1 diabetes. As regards this clone: Its antigen is not identified.

Sequencing targeted expressed TCRB transcripts, as all isolated RNA had been reverse transcribed. This table comes from immunoSEQ multiplex PCR, and its TCRdb copy is limited to in-frame clones, with some not included. Found here are 300,000 to 350,000 clones, around 15% of them singletons; the top ten hold approximately 6.7%. Once sorted, every population was more than 95% pure. This CDR3 is 15 amino acids long. Germline lookup yields CDR1 MNHNY and CDR2 SVGAGI (reference sequence). The ends lost 6 bases at V and 8 bases at J; junction bases unmatched: 10. Points from the study as a whole: TCRB rearrangement may or may not be influenced by HLA type; here this remained unresolved.

This TCR derives from a man younger than 45 in good health. This chain connects TRBV6-6 to TRBJ2-1; TRBD2 matches 10 bases. Sample: central memory CD4+ T cells from blood. The CDR3 DNA reads TGTGCCAGCAGGGGGACTAGCGAAGGGGGGTATGAGCAGTTCTTC. Its protein product is CASRGTSEGGYEQFF.